Only one count was recorded for the clone carrying this T cell receptor (beta chain). The V gene's germline CDR1 is MDHEN and CDR2 SYDVKM. The CDR3 consists of 11 residues. V lost 6 bases and J 5 bases, leaving 7 bases between the germline ends. This sample stems from a study of blood T cell repertoires in COVID-19. At the level of the study: COVID-19 samples, acute and convalescent, were from the United States, Italy and Spain. Nucleic acid was either cDNA or gDNA, and it came from T cells, B-cell-depleted T cells, or PBMCs.

In the source study's methods: Amplification from reference gene primers served as the basis for estimated nucleated cell counts. TCRdb's copy holds only in-frame clones and misses some; the assay was immunoSEQ multiplex PCR. That table furnishes V, J and clone size, whereas the DNA furnished D and trimming. Of tens of thousands of clones listed, about 83% are singletons. Sequencing was performed on peripheral blood. The sequence derives from a man aged 50 to 59 with acute or convalescent COVID-19. The chain couples TRBV28 to TRBJ1-2, with D tentatively TRBD1 (5 bases). The CDR3 nucleotides read TGTGCCAGCAGCCGGGGGTATGGCTACACCTTC. This translates into CASSRGYGYTF.